This T cell receptor beta chain was observed in a study of CD8+CD57+ T cells in acquired aplastic anemia. Study details: Sorted CD4+ and CD8+ cells gave a mean 3.2 ug DNA, range roughly 0.18 to 30 ug.

Germline trimming cut 5 bases from V and 5 bases from J; bases unmatched to any gene: 11. The germline CDR1 and CDR2 sequences are SEHNR and FQNEAQ (reference sequence). This CDR3 has 15 amino acids. Study results and caveats: Patients showed no significant difference from controls in CD8+ Simpson's diversity.

This clonotype has ten or more counts. No antigen is known for it. Both TCR beta VDJ combination and CDR3 sequence profiling were carried out. Genomic DNA was the template for this profiling. Each CDR3 protein gets one entry after TCRdb re-called the reads with MiXCR. The sample holds around 250,000 distinct CDR3 sequences, 50% to 70% seen once. What was sequenced was sorted CD4+, CD8+, or CD8+CD57+ T cells (not recorded which) from PBMCs. This TCR was recovered from a human donor with severe aplastic anemia or a healthy control (not recorded which). V and J are TRBV7-9 and TRBJ2-7, with TRBD1 matching 8 bases. CDR3 DNA: TGTGCCAGCAGCCCCCGCCCGAGACAGGGGAACGAGCAGTACTTC. Translating it yields CASSPRPRQGNEQYF.